This T cell receptor (beta chain) is drawn from a study of neurological immune-mediated disorders. TCRdb reanalysed the 5' RACE reads using MiXCR and keeps one entry per CDR3 protein. In the table there are about 59,000 distinct CDR3 sequences, more than 9.5% of which are singletons. This clonotype showed up many times. From germline, CDR1 is LGHDT and CDR2 YNNKEL (reference sequence). The CDR3 spans 13 residues. V was pared by 1 base and J by 6 bases, with 6 bases between. The origin of this receptor is a woman aged 60 to 75 with HTLV-1-associated myelopathy (HAM/TSP). The sample consisted of PBMCs. The chain links TRBV3-1 to TRBJ2-2; no clear D gene. CDR3 sequence reads: CASSQVQPGELFF. The CDR3, as DNA: TGTGCCAGCAGCCAAGTCCAACCCGGGGAGCTGTTTTTT.